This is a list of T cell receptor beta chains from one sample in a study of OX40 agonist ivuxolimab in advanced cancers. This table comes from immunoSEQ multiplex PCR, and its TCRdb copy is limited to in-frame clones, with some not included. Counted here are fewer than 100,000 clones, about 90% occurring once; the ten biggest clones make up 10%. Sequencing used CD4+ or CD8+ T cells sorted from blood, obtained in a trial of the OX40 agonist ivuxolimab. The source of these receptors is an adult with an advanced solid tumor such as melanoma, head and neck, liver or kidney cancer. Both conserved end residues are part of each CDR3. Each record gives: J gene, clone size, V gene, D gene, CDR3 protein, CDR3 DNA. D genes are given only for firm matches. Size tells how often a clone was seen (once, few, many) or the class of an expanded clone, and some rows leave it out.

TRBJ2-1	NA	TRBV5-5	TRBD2	CASRKGLAGVFNEQFF	TGTGCCAGCAGAAAGGGACTAGCGGGGGTTTTCAATGAGCAGTTCTTC
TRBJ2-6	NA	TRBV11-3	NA	CASAYHSGANVLTF	TGTGCCAGCGCCTATCACTCTGGGGCCAACGTCCTGACTTTC
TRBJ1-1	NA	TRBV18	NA	CASSPIGGNQNTEAFF	TGTGCCAGCTCACCGATCGGAGGAAATCAGAACACTGAAGCTTTCTTT
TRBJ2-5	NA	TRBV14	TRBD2	CASRLGSGAQYF	TGTGCCAGCAGGCTCGGGAGCGGGGCCCAGTACTTC
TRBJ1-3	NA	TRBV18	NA	CASSTLGGDGNTIYF	TGTGCCAGCTCTACCCTGGGGGGTGACGGAAACACCATATATTTT
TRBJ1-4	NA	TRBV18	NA	CASSKNLGQTNEKLFF	TGTGCCAGCTCCAAAAATCTGGGACAAACCAATGAAAAACTGTTTTTT
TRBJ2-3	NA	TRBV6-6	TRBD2	CAIHAGTSGMPQYF	TGTGCCATACACGCCGGGACTAGCGGGATGCCGCAGTATTTT
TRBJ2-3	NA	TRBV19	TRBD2	CASSREIAGGFTDTQYF	TGTGCCAGTAGTAGGGAGATAGCGGGCGGGTTCACAGATACGCAGTATTTT
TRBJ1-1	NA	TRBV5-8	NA	CASSFDRTEAFF	TGTGCCAGCAGCTTTGACAGGACCGAAGCTTTCTTT
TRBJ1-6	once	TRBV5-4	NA	CASSLYPWVIFHF	TGTGCCAGCAGCTTGTACCCTTGGGTAATCTTCCACTTT
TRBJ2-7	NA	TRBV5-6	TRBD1	CASRGTGGSYEQYF	TGTGCCAGCAGAGGGACAGGGGGCTCCTACGAGCAGTACTTC
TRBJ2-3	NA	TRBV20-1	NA	CSARDRDTQYF	TGCAGTGCTAGAGATCGAGATACGCAGTATTTT
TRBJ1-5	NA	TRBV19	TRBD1	CASSPRTGEDQPQHF	TGTGCCAGTAGTCCGCGGACAGGGGAGGATCAGCCCCAGCATTTT
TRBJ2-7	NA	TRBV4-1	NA	CASSLAESYEQYF	TGCGCCAGCAGCCTAGCGGAGTCCTACGAGCAGTACTTC
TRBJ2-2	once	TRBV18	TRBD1	CASSPPQGANFAGELFF	TGTGCCAGCTCACCACCGCAGGGGGCGAATTTCGCCGGGGAGCTGTTTTTT
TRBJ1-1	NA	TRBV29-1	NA	CSVGWKVMNTEAFF	TGCAGCGTTGGGTGGAAAGTCATGAACACTGAAGCTTTCTTT
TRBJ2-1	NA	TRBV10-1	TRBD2	CASSERLAGEGNEQFF	TGCGCCAGCAGTGAGAGGCTAGCGGGAGAGGGCAATGAGCAGTTCTTC
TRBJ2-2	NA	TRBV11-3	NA	CASSLDYGEPTNTGELFF	TGTGCCAGCAGCTTAGATTACGGGGAACCCACGAACACCGGGGAGCTGTTTTTT
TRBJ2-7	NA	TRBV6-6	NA	CASSSGRGLTYEQYF	TGTGCCAGCAGTTCTGGGCGGGGCTTAACCTACGAGCAGTACTTC
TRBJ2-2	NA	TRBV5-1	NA	CASSFVLGTGELFF	TGCGCCAGCAGCTTTGTTTTGGGCACCGGGGAGCTGTTTTTT
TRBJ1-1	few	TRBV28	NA	CATEQVFMNTEAFF	TGTGCCACCGAACAGGTATTCATGAACACTGAAGCTTTCTTT
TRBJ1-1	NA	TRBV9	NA	CASSVALQGGTEAFF	TGTGCCAGCAGCGTAGCTCTACAGGGCGGGACTGAAGCTTTCTTT
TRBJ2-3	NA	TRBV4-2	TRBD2	CASNRDYRTDTQYF	TGTGCCAGCAATCGGGACTACCGCACAGATACGCAGTATTTT
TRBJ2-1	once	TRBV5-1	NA	CASSFQGNEQFF	TGCGCCAGCAGCTTCCAGGGCAATGAGCAGTTCTTC
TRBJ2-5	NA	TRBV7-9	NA	CASSFSGQETQYF	TGTGCCAGCAGCTTTAGCGGCCAAGAGACCCAGTACTTC
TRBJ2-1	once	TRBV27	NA	CASSVGTEQFF	TGTGCCAGCAGTGTCGGGACTGAGCAGTTCTTC
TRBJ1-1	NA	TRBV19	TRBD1	CASTLDRGATEAFF	TGTGCCAGTACCCTGGACAGGGGGGCCACTGAAGCTTTCTTT
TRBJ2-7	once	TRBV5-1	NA	CASSLESPEGEQYF	TGCGCCAGCAGCTTGGAATCGCCCGAGGGGGAGCAGTACTTC
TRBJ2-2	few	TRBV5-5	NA	CASSRAGGELFF	TGTGCCAGCAGCCGGGCGGGCGGGGAGCTGTTTTTT
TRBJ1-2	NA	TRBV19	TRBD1	CASTPGGQGSAGYTF	TGTGCCAGTACCCCGGGGGGACAGGGATCGGCTGGCTACACCTTC
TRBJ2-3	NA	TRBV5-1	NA	CASSPLGAASTDTQYF	TGCGCCAGCAGCCCCCTGGGAGCGGCTAGCACAGATACGCAGTATTTT
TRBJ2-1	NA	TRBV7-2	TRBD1	CASSSDRASYNEQFF	TGTGCCAGCAGCTCGGACAGGGCGTCCTACAATGAGCAGTTCTTC
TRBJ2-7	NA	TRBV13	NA	CASSLRQPGGYEQYF	TGTGCCAGCAGCTTAAGGCAGCCAGGAGGCTACGAGCAGTACTTC
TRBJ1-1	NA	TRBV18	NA	CASSQQGGDTEAFF	TGTGCCAGCTCGCAACAGGGAGGGGACACTGAAGCTTTCTTT
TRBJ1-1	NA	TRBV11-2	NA	CASSLDLTTEAFF	TGTGCCAGCAGCTTAGATCTTACCACTGAAGCTTTCTTT
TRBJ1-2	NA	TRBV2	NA	CASRRTDNYGYTF	TGTGCCAGCAGGCGGACCGACAACTATGGCTACACCTTC
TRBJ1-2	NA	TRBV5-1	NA	CASSLDRRGAGYTF	TGCGCCAGCAGCTTGGACAGGAGGGGAGCTGGCTACACCTTC
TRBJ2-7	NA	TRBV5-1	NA	CASSLAPGLSYEQYF	TGCGCCAGCAGCTTGGCCCCAGGACTCTCCTACGAGCAGTACTTC
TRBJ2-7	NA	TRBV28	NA	CASSGGQNYEQYF	TGTGCCAGCAGCGGGGGACAGAACTACGAGCAGTACTTC
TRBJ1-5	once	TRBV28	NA	CASSFVQNRNQPQHF	TGTGCCAGCAGTTTTGTGCAGAATCGAAATCAGCCCCAGCATTTT
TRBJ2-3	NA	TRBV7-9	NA	CASSHQWGPPPQTQYF	TGTGCCAGCAGTCACCAGTGGGGGCCTCCCCCCCAAACGCAGTATTTT
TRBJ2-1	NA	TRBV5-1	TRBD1	CASRHVYRGYDNEQFF	TGCGCCAGCAGGCACGTCTACAGGGGGTACGACAATGAGCAGTTCTTC
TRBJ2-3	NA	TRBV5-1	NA	CASSVASPSTDTQYF	TGCGCCAGCAGCGTTGCCTCCCCTAGCACAGATACGCAGTATTTT
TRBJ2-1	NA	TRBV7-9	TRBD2	CASSLALGSGSYNEQFF	TGTGCCAGCAGCTTAGCGCTGGGTAGCGGGAGCTACAATGAGCAGTTCTTC
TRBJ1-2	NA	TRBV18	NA	CASSPGFRVDYTF	TGTGCCAGCTCACCAGGGTTCAGGGTCGACTACACCTTC
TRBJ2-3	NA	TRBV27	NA	CASSPHSTDTQYF	TGTGCCAGCAGCCCCCATAGCACAGATACGCAGTATTTT
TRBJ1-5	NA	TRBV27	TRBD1	CASSPGQSNQPQHF	TGTGCCAGCAGTCCGGGACAGAGCAATCAGCCCCAGCATTTT
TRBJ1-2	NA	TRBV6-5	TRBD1	CASRTGGDYGYTF	TGTGCCAGCAGGACAGGGGGCGACTATGGCTACACCTTC
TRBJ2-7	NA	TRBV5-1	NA	CASSPGTGESYEQYF	TGCGCCAGCAGCCCGGGGACGGGGGAATCCTACGAGCAGTACTTC